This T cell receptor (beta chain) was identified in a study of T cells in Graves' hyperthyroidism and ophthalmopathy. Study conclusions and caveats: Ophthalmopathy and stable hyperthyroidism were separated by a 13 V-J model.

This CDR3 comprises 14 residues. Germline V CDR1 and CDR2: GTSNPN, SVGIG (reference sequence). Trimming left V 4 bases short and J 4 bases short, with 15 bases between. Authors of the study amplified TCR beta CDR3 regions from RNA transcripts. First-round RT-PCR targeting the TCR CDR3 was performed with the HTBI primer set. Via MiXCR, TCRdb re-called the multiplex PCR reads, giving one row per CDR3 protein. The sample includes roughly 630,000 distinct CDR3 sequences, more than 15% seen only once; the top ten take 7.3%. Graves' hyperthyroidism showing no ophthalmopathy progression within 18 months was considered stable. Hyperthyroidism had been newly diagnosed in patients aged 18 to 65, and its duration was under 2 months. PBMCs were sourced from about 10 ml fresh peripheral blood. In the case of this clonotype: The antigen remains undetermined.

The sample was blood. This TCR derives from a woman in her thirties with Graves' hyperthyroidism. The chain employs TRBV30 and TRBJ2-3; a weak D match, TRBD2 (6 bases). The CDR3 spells CAWTVGRPADTQYF. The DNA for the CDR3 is TGTGCCTGGACTGTAGGGAGGCCCGCAGATACGCAGTATTTT.